The 19 T cell receptor beta chains below all came from one sample that was sequenced in a study of T cells in Graves' hyperthyroidism and ophthalmopathy. Authors of the study amplified TCR beta CDR3 regions from RNA transcripts. First-round RT-PCR of the TCR CDR3 relied on the HTBI primer set. TCRdb ran MiXCR on the multiplex PCR reads and lists one entry per CDR3 protein. The profile shows 600,000 or so distinct CDR3 sequences, more than 14% of them singletons. Sequenced material: blood. The receptors were gathered from a woman between 50 and 59 years old with Graves' ophthalmopathy.

This clonotype was counted a few times. The chain links TRBV4-1 to TRBJ2-1, with 10 bases lining up with TRBD2. CDR3 length: 15 amino acids. V was clipped by 5 bases and J by 7 bases; unmatched bases: 8. The germline CDR1 and CDR2 sequences are MGHRA and YSYEKL. Written as DNA, the CDR3 is TGCGCCAGCAGCACCGGGGGACTAGCGAGTAATGAGCAGTTCTTC. Protein sequence: CASSTGGLASNEQFF.

V usage is TRBV20-1 and J usage is TRBJ2-2; 8 bases fit TRBD2. CDR3 length equals 12 residues. Germline-derived CDR1 and CDR2 are DFQATT and SNEGSKA (reference sequence). With 7 bases clipped from V and 7 bases from J, the junction kept 5 bases outside the gene matches. The CDR3 nucleotides read TGCAGTGGATCTCGGGAGGGCGGGGAGCTGTTTTTT. This codes for CSGSREGGELFF.

This clonotype was recorded many times. The chain carries TRBV20-1 and TRBJ2-7, with D unclear. Germline CDR1 is DFQATT and CDR2 is SNEGSKA (reference sequence). Deletions cut 2 bases from V and 6 bases from J, with 8 bases between. The CDR3 length is 11 residues. The CDR3 spells CSARYLLEQYF. CDR3 nucleotides: TGCAGTGCTAGATACCTGCTCGAGCAGTACTTC.

The rearrangement joins TRBV7-9 to TRBJ2-2; D gene unclear. Trimming took off 5 bases at V and 7 bases at J, with 11 bases between the two ends. Germline V gives CDR1 SEHNR, CDR2 FQNEAQ (reference sequence). The CDR3 runs to 13 residues. The CDR3 DNA sequence: TGTGCCAGCAGCCCCCCCGTGAGCGGGGAGCTGTTTTTT. Residues: CASSPPVSGELFF.

In this sample, this clonotype turned up a few times. The chain is built from TRBV25-1 and TRBJ1-2, with 7 nucleotides matching TRBD1. The germline CDR1 and CDR2 sequences are MGHDK and SYGVNS. The CDR3 is 15 amino acids. The trim removed 0 bases at V and 2 bases at J, leaving 3 bases unmatched. The DNA for the CDR3 is TGTGCCAGCAGTGAATATAAGGGACAGAACTATGGCTACACCTTC. Protein sequence: CASSEYKGQNYGYTF.

The gene calls are TRBV2 and TRBJ2-1, with 12 nucleotides matching TRBD2. The CDR3 runs to 18 residues. The germline V gene encodes CDR1 SNHLY and CDR2 FYNNEI. The V gene end was trimmed by 6 bases and the J gene end by 3 bases; junction bases not matched to a gene: 12. The CDR3 loop reads CASSMTSGGESFYNEQFF. Here the CDR3 DNA reads TGTGCCAGCAGCATGACTAGCGGGGGAGAAAGCTTCTACAATGAGCAGTTCTTC.

This clonotype was detected many times. This chain links TRBV20-1 with TRBJ2-5; D is possibly TRBD1 (5 bases). CDR3 length: 15 amino acids. Germline-derived CDR1 and CDR2 are DFQATT and SNEGSKA (reference sequence). Trimming cost V 0 bases and J 2 bases, with 13 bases left between them. The CDR3 protein is CSARDRVTAQETQYF. CDR3 DNA: TGCAGTGCTAGAGATCGTGTGACAGCTCAAGAGACCCAGTACTTC.

This clonotype occurred many times. The V gene is TRBV27, the J gene TRBJ2-5, with 9 bases identical to TRBD1. The ends lost 2 bases at V and 0 bases at J; junction bases unmatched: 1. This CDR3 is 15 amino acids long. Germline CDR1 reads MNHEY; CDR2 reads SMNVEV (reference sequence). The CDR3 loop is CASSLRDRDQETQYF. For the CDR3, the DNA is TGTGCCAGCAGTTTAAGGGACAGGGACCAAGAGACCCAGTACTTC.

J is TRBJ1-2 and V is TRBV20-1, with no clear D. The V and J ends lost 0 bases and 4 bases respectively, with 12 bases between them. The CDR3 extends over 14 amino acids. CDR1 DFQATT and CDR2 SNEGSKA come from the germline V gene (reference sequence). The CDR3 nucleotides read TGCAGTGCTAGAGAAGGGAGCACGGGCTATGGCTACACCTTC. It codes for CSAREGSTGYGYTF.

There are a few counts of this clonotype. The chain has TRBV5-1 and TRBJ2-1, with 10 bases lining up with TRBD2. V was pared by 3 bases and J by 7 bases, with 4 bases of the junction left unmatched. The CDR3 runs 14 residues. The V gene's germline CDR1 is SGHRS and CDR2 YFSETQ. This CDR3 is CASSYDSGRNEQFF. DNA of the CDR3: TGCGCCAGCAGCTATGATAGCGGGAGGAATGAGCAGTTCTTC.

The chain links TRBV19 to TRBJ2-2, with D perhaps being TRBD1 or TRBD2 (6 bases each). Germline values: CDR1 LNHDA, CDR2 SQIVND (reference sequence). Trimming shortened V by 7 bases and J by 4 bases, and 16 bases separated the two germline ends. This CDR3 has 15 amino acids. The CDR3 sequence: CASIVGGLSTGELFF. CDR3 bases: TGTGCCAGTATTGTTGGGGGGCTTAGCACCGGGGAGCTGTTTTTT.

J is TRBJ1-2 and V is TRBV14; D is possibly TRBD1 (5 bases). In germline, CDR1 is SGHDN, CDR2 FVKESK. This CDR3 contains 13 residues. Deletions cut 3 bases from V and 2 bases from J, with 7 bases between. The CDR3 coding sequence is TGTGCCAGCAGCCAGGCAGGGAACTATGGCTACACCTTC. Residues: CASSQAGNYGYTF.

This clonotype came up once. Germline is not matched at one junction end, which may reflect a read error. This rearrangement joins TRBV27 to TRBJ1-4; the D gene is possibly TRBD1 (5 bases). This CDR3 is 15 amino acids long. Germline V gene data show CDR1 as MNHEY and CDR2 as SMNVEV (reference sequence). The CDR3 nucleotides are TGTGCCAGTAGGAGAGCCAGGGTTGCTAATGAAAAACTGCTTTTT. It specifies CASRRARVANEKLLF. The full variable domain, in which reference TRBV27 and TRBJ1-4 provide the parts outside the CDR3, is EAQVTQNPRYLITVTGKKLTVTCSQNMNHEYMSWYRQDPGLGLRQIYYSMNVEVTDKGDVPEGYKVSRKEKRNFPLILESPSPNQTSLYFCASRRARVANEKLLFGSGTQLSVL.

The genes are TRBV10-3 and TRBJ1-2; perhaps TRBD1 as D (5 bases). V lost 3 bases, J lost 1 base, and 9 bases lay in between. Per germline, CDR1 ENHRY and CDR2 SYGVKD. The CDR3 is 14 amino acids. The CDR3, as DNA: TGTGCCATCAGTGAACCCAGGGTTAACTATGGCTACACCTTC. Protein product: CAISEPRVNYGYTF.

This clonotype was seen many times. V and J are TRBV12-3 or TRBV12-4 and TRBJ2-5; 9 bases align to TRBD1. This CDR3 is 16 amino acids long. The V gene end was trimmed by 1 base and the J gene end by 5 bases; junction bases not matched to a gene: 8. The CDR3 protein is CASSLVGTGKLETQYF. CDR3 DNA: TGTGCCAGCAGTTTAGTTGGGACAGGGAAGTTGGAGACCCAGTACTTC.

This sequence joins TRBV6-1 and TRBJ2-1, with 13 bases that match TRBD2. The CDR3 is made up of 19 amino acids. V shed 7 bases and J 6 bases; nucleotides not matched to a gene: 18. Germline assignment: CDR1 MNHNS and CDR2 SASEGT. CDR3 in amino acids: CASKAPSGTSGTHGNEQFF. In DNA, the CDR3 is TGTGCCAGCAAAGCCCCCTCGGGGACTAGCGGGACCCACGGCAATGAGCAGTTCTTC.

This clonotype was counted many times. V usage is TRBV3-1 and J usage is TRBJ2-7, with D unclear. V lost 0 bases and J 0 bases, leaving 12 bases between the germline ends. Germline CDR1 is LGHDT and CDR2 is YNNKEL (reference sequence). This CDR3 is 16 amino acids long. The CDR3 region is CASSQDLHEISYEQYF. CDR3 DNA sequence: TGTGCCAGCAGCCAAGATCTTCACGAAATCTCCTACGAGCAGTACTTC.

The chain couples TRBV9 to TRBJ2-1, with 10 bases lining up with TRBD1. Germline CDR1 and CDR2: SGDLS and YYNGEE. The CDR3 covers 16 residues. The V gene end was trimmed by 3 bases and the J gene end by 2 bases; junction bases not matched to a gene: 5. The CDR3 DNA follows: TGTGCCAGCAGCGCCTCCGGGACAGGGGCCTACAATGAGCAGTTCTTC. Its translation: CASSASGTGAYNEQFF. The full variable domain, its missing parts supplied by reference TRBV9 and TRBJ2-1, is DSGVTQTPKHLITATGQRVTLRCSPRSGDLSVYWYQQSLDQGLQFLIQYYNGEERAKGNILERFSAQQFPDLHSELNLSSLELGDSALYFCASSASGTGAYNEQFFGPGTRLTVL.

CDR3 in DNA: TGTGCCAGCAGTCGCGGTGGACAGGGCCAAGAGACCCAGTACTTC. Amino acids: CASSRGGQGQETQYF. This chain links TRBV6-2 or TRBV6-3 with TRBJ2-5; 8 bases are a match to TRBD1. Germline V gene lookup returns CDR1 MNHEY and CDR2 SVGEGT. There are 15 residues in the CDR3. V lost 5 bases, J lost 1 base, and 6 bases stayed unmatched.